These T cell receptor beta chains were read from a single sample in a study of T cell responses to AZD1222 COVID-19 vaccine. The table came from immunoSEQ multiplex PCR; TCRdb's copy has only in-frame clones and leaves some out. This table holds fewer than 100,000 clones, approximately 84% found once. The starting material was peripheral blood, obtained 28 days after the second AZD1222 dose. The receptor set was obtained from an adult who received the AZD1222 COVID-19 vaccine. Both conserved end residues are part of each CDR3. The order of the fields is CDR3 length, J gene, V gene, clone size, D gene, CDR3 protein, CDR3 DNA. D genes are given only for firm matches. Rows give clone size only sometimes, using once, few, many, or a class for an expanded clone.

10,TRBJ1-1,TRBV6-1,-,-,CASSELQAFF,TGTGCCAGCAGTGAACTCCAAGCTTTCTTT
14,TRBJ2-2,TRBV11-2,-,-,CASTQVGGTGELFF,TGTGCCAGCACCCAGGTGGGGGGCACCGGGGAGCTGTTTTTT
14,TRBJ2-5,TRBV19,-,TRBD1,CASSPGTVQETQYF,TGTGCCAGTAGCCCCGGGACAGTACAAGAGACCCAGTACTTC
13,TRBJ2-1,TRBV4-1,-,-,CASSQAGGWEQFF,TGCGCCAGCAGCCAAGCTGGGGGATGGGAGCAGTTCTTC
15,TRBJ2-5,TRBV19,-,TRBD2,CASSLLAGGWETQYF,TGTGCCAGTAGTTTACTAGCGGGGGGCTGGGAGACCCAGTACTTC
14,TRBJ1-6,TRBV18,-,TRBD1,CASSLGQEGSPLHF,TGTGCCAGCTCCCTTGGACAGGAAGGTTCACCCCTCCACTTT
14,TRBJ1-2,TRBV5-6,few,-,CASRWRGMGYGYTF,TGTGCCAGCCGATGGAGGGGAATGGGCTATGGCTACACCTTC
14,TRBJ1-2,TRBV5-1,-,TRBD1,CASSGEGALRGYTF,TGCGCCAGCAGCGGAGAGGGGGCGCTGAGGGGCTACACCTTC
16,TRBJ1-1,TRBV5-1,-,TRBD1,CASSRDRTQRNTEAFF,TGCGCCAGCAGCCGGGACAGAACCCAGAGGAACACTGAAGCTTTCTTT
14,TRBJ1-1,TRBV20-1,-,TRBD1,CSASMDRVETEAFF,TGCAGTGCTAGTATGGACAGGGTAGAAACTGAAGCTTTCTTT
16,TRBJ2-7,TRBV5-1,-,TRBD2,CASSLPTSGGAYEQYF,TGCGCCAGCAGCTTACCGACTAGCGGGGGGGCCTACGAGCAGTACTTC
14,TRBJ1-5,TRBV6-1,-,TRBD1,CASSESGQNQPQHF,TGTGCCAGCAGTGAATCGGGACAGAATCAGCCCCAGCATTTT
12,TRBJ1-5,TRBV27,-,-,CASSAGGQPQHF,TGTGCCAGCAGTGCAGGAGGTCAGCCCCAGCATTTT
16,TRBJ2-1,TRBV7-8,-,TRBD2,CASSLGGGGNYNEQFF,TGTGCCAGCAGCTTAGGGGGCGGGGGAAACTACAATGAGCAGTTCTTC
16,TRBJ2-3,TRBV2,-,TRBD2,CASSEGTSGYTDTQYF,TGTGCCAGCAGTGAAGGGACTAGCGGATACACAGATACGCAGTATTTT
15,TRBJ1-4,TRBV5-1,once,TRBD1,CASSTRGQGDEKLFF,TGCGCCAGCAGCACCCGGGGACAGGGCGATGAAAAACTGTTTTTT
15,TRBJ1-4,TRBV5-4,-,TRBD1,CASSRRDRADEKLFF,TGTGCCAGCAGTCGCCGGGACAGGGCCGATGAAAAACTGTTTTTT
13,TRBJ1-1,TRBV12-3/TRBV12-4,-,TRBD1,CASSTRGYTEAFF,TGTGCCAGCAGCACCAGGGGGTACACTGAAGCTTTCTTT
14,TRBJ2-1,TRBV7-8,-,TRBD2,CATKREGSYNEQFF,TGTGCCACCAAGAGGGAGGGTTCCTACAATGAGCAGTTCTTC
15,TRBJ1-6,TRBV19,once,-,CASSTRQAYNSPLHF,TGTGCCAGTAGTACCCGACAGGCCTATAATTCACCCCTCCACTTT
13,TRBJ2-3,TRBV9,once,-,CASSVGFQGTQYF,TGTGCCAGCAGCGTAGGGTTCCAGGGTACGCAGTATTTT
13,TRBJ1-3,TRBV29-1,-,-,CSVVEPSGNTIYF,TGCAGCGTTGTGGAGCCCTCTGGAAACACCATATATTTT
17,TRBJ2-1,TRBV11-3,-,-,CASSLSVGASSYNEQFF,TGTGCCAGCAGCTTATCAGTCGGGGCGAGCTCCTACAATGAGCAGTTCTTC
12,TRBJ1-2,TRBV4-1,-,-,CASSQDRNGYTF,TGCGCCAGCAGCCAAGATCGGAACGGCTACACCTTC
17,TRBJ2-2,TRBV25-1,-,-,CASSELGRLANTGELFF,TGTGCCAGCAGTGAATTGGGAAGGCTCGCGAACACCGGGGAGCTGTTTTTT
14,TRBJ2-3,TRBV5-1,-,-,CASTPRGAPDTQYF,TGCGCCAGCACACCACGGGGGGCCCCAGATACGCAGTATTTT
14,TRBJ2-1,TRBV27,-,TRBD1,CAGNRDRGKNEQFF,TGTGCCGGCAACCGGGACAGGGGGAAAAATGAGCAGTTCTTC
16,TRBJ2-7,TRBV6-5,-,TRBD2,CASSSPLAGASYEQYF,TGTGCCAGCAGTTCCCCCTTAGCGGGAGCCTCCTACGAGCAGTACTTC
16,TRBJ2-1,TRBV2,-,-,CASTPDSGTPSAEQFF,TGTGCCAGCACCCCTGACAGTGGGACTCCTTCCGCCGAGCAGTTCTTC
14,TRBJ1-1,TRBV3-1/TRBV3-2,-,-,CASRPTDRNTEAFF,TGTGCCAGCAGGCCGACGGACAGGAACACTGAAGCTTTCTTT
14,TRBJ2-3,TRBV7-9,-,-,CASSLAGGGGTQYF,TGTGCCAGCAGCTTAGCGGGAGGTGGAGGTACGCAGTATTTT
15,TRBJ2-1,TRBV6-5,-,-,CASSYSVQGNNEQFF,TGTGCCAGCAGTTACTCTGTACAGGGAAACAATGAGCAGTTCTTC
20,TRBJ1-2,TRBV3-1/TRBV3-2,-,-,CASSQEFVSGRLKANYGYTF,TGTGCCAGCAGCCAAGAATTTGTATCGGGACGCTTAAAAGCTAACTATGGCTACACCTTC
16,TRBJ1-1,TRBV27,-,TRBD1,CASSSPGQGRDTEAFF,TGTGCCAGCAGCTCACCCGGACAGGGCCGGGACACTGAAGCTTTCTTT
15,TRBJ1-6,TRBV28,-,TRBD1,CASSQTGGQMSPLHF,TGTGCCAGCAGTCAGACAGGGGGCCAGATGTCACCCCTCCACTTT
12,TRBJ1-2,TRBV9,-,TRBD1,CASSITGGQGTF,TGTGCCAGCAGCATAACAGGGGGCCAGGGCACCTTC
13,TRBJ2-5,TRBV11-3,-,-,CASSTGPEETQYF,TGTGCCAGCAGCACAGGTCCTGAGGAGACCCAGTACTTC
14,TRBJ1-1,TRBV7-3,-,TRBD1,CASSLQGAGTEAFF,TGTGCCAGCAGCTTACAGGGGGCTGGCACTGAAGCTTTCTTT
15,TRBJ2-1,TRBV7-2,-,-,CASSLVPSRGIEQFF,TGTGCCAGCAGCTTAGTTCCCTCCCGGGGAATTGAGCAGTTCTTC
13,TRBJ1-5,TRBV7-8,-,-,CASSHGPNQPQHF,TGTGCCAGCAGCCATGGGCCCAATCAGCCCCAGCATTTT
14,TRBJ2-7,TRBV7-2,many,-,CASSLAGTQGGQYF,TGTGCCAGCAGCTTAGCAGGGACGCAGGGGGGGCAGTACTTC
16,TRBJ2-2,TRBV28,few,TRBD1,CASTESGGQGFGELFF,TGTGCCAGCACCGAATCCGGGGGACAGGGGTTCGGGGAGCTGTTTTTT
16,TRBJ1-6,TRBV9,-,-,CASSASYRAVNSPLHF,TGTGCCAGCAGCGCCAGCTACAGGGCGGTCAATTCACCCCTCCACTTT
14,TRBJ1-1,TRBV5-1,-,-,CASAPGGMAGVAFF,TGCGCCAGCGCACCGGGAGGCATGGCGGGGGTAGCTTTCTTT
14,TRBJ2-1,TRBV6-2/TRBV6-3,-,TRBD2,CASSGGSSYNEQFF,TGTGCCAGCAGCGGCGGGAGCTCCTACAATGAGCAGTTCTTC
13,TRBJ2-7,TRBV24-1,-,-,CATVRQVENEQYF,TGTGCCACCGTACGACAGGTCGAGAACGAGCAGTACTTC